The following is a TCR beta chain sequence with its context. The antigen is undetermined. A second 7 to 11 cycle PCR used barcoded and J-beta primers. Every single cDNA molecule received a tag from a template-switch adaptor with 12 random nucleotides. From the 5' RACE reads, TCRdb called clonotypes with MiXCR, one entry per CDR3 protein. Counted here are about a million distinct CDR3 sequences, roughly 50% occurring once; the ten biggest clones make up 20% to 25%. The data were obtained in a study of blood T cells in healthy people across ages. Healthy Caucasians from Russia aged roughly 6 to 95 served as donors. The sample, approximately 10 milliliters of peripheral blood, was drawn from each donor. Findings and limits, study-wide: Naive T cell percentage and TCR beta diversity correlated strongly.

The trim removed 2 bases at V and 2 bases at J, leaving 4 bases unmatched. The germline gives CDR1 DFQATT, CDR2 SNEGSKA (reference sequence). The CDR3 contains 14 residues. Material: blood. V usage is TRBV20-1 and J usage is TRBJ2-3, with 7 bases fitting TRBD2. The TCR originated in an older woman in good health. CDR3 bases: TGCAGTGCTAGACCAGCGGGAAACACAGATACGCAGTATTTT. Residues: CSARPAGNTDTQYF.